This T cell receptor beta chain was identified in a study of spatial heterogeneity in lung cancer (dated by TCRdb to 2018 to 2020). Describing the broader study: Beta-chain transcripts were consistently detected in greater numbers than alpha-chain transcripts, which likely reflects a higher abundance of beta-chain transcripts. TCR transcript counts in tumor regions correlated strongly with a T cell transcriptional module score from matched bulk RNA-seq. In the raw uncorrected reads, each unique combination of TCR and UMI appeared more than ten times on average. TCR alpha and beta repertoires were quantitatively compared across multiple tumor regions, matched nontumor lung and blood in non-small cell lung cancer. Nonsynonymous mutation counts, determined by whole-exome sequencing of tumor tissue, were related to features of the TCR repertoire. At surgery, fewer than 250 tumor regions, roughly 62 matched nontumor lung samples and fewer than 60 PBMC samples were TCR-sequenced for both alpha and beta chains.

What this sample's time point label stands for: sample taken at primary tumor resection. The donors were some 76 patients from the lung TRACERx cohort who had early-stage, untreated non-small cell lung cancer. Without any cell sorting, TCR sequencing was performed on whole RNA extracted either from tumor and nontumor lung tissue or from cryopreserved PBMC samples. Only patients for whom sufficient RNA was available from at least two tumor regions were selected for TCR sequencing. Tumor and adjacent nontumor lung specimens were reviewed by a lung pathologist before selection. On the study overall, not on this receptor specifically: A correlation was observed between the number of expanded intratumoral alpha and beta TCRs and the tumor nonsynonymous mutation count. Additional single-cell paired TCR alpha and beta sequencing was considered necessary to confirm, at a functional level, the hypothesis that regional TCRs recognize regional mutations. Counts of ubiquitous and regional expanded TCRs were found to correlate with counts of ubiquitous and regional nonsynonymous mutations, respectively. TCR-seq coverage of tumor T cells was estimated at only roughly 6.6% for alpha chains and approximately 13% for beta chains.

Library preparation used 5' RACE. Sequenced on a NextSeq 500. In the TCR library protocol, a unique molecular identifier was attached to each TCR cDNA molecule so that PCR and sequencing errors could be corrected. The paper's data handling went like this. Decombinator tools were used for TCR identification, UMI-based error correction and CDR3 extraction. Expanded TCRs were defined as those above a frequency of 2 per 1,000, corresponding to the top 1% of the tumor frequency distribution. Expanded tumor TCRs were classed as regional if statistically deemed absent (corrected P<0.05) from at least one tumor region, otherwise ubiquitous. Each repertoire was subsampled 100 times to 5,000 TCRs, after which Renyi diversity was computed with the R vegan package. To build CDR3 similarity networks, amino acid triplet string-kernel similarity was used, and CDR3s were connected when their pairwise similarity was above 0.82. TCRdb took the public reads, trimmed them with fastp at Q25, ran MiXCR for clone calling and kept in-frame beta chains. Rows merge per CDR3 protein into single entries with the most common DNA and genes. The V and J calls come from TCRdb's annotation, not from the publication. The sample profile shows fewer than 3,000 distinct CDR3 sequences; approximately 4.5% of them were found once. Around 20% of the sample lies in the top ten.

CDR1 is given as MNHEY and CDR2 as SVGAGI, both from the germline V gene. From V the trimming removes 2 bases and from J it removes 4 bases, while the gene matches leave 2 bases of the junction unaccounted for. The CDR3, from cysteine to phenylalanine, totals 15 residues. Of the read, only the CDR3 DNA is kept; its 45 bases are in frame from base 1. This clonotype counts as medium-sized (0.01 to 0.1%). No cognate antigen has been identified for it. No base quality values were provided; no much bigger clone lies one nucleotide off. This chain joins TRBV6-5 to TRBJ1-6; TRBD1 fits 7 bases in the junction. Sequencing was performed on lung tumor tissue, taken at surgery. This TCR was recovered from a female donor with early-stage non-small cell lung cancer. The CDR3 sequence is CASSYRTGYNSPLHF. In nucleotides, the sequence is TGTGCCAGCAGTTACCGGACAGGTTATAATTCACCCCTCCACTTT.